The rows below give T cell receptor beta chains drawn from one sample of a study of response to subunit inactivated influenza vaccine. One entry per CDR3 protein, called by TCRdb with MiXCR from the RT-PCR reads. The data contain 150,000 to 200,000 distinct CDR3 sequences, about 11% of them singletons. Sequencing used CD8+ T cells sorted from PBMCs, obtained about 23 months after vaccination. The receptors originated from a man aged 50 to 75 who received an inactivated influenza vaccine. The CDR3 runs from the conserved cysteine through the conserved F or W. D genes are given only for firm matches.

CDR3 | J | D | V
CASFHPGVDEQFF | TRBJ2-1 | NA | TRBV12-3/TRBV12-4
CASSQDRRRQPQHF | TRBJ1-5 | NA | TRBV3-1
CASSPDSPETQYF | TRBJ2-5 | NA | TRBV7-9
CSASRTGAAREAFF | TRBJ1-1 | TRBD1 | TRBV29-1
CASSLAGLRTDTQYF | TRBJ2-3 | NA | TRBV7-8
CASSEVAGGITDTQYF | TRBJ2-3 | TRBD2 | TRBV25-1
CASSLKLNTGELFF | TRBJ2-2 | NA | TRBV5-1
CASSVEGSGVHTDTQYF | TRBJ2-3 | NA | TRBV9
CASSLASGAWQETQYF | TRBJ2-5 | TRBD2 | TRBV12-3/TRBV12-4
CASSPNLNYGYTF | TRBJ1-2 | NA | TRBV6-2/TRBV6-3
CSATPGLAGDTQYF | TRBJ2-3 | TRBD2 | TRBV29-1
CASSATSPPRDKNIQYF | TRBJ2-4 | NA | TRBV2
CSVFGGRLYNEQFF | TRBJ2-1 | TRBD2 | TRBV29-1
CSVPGLASGELFF | TRBJ2-2 | TRBD2 | TRBV29-1
CSVEYRGRETQYF | TRBJ2-5 | NA | TRBV29-1
CASSDKGQGNYGYTF | TRBJ1-2 | TRBD1 | TRBV9